The 27 T cell receptor beta chains reported below all come from one sample, sequenced in a study of prognosis after radiotherapy for stage I lung cancer. Two-round multiplex PCR amplified TCR beta CDR3 from genomic DNA. Round one of PCR was performed, and it used primers specific to each TRBV and TRBJ gene. TCRdb fed the multiplex PCR reads into MiXCR, producing one record per CDR3 protein. The sample consists of about 12,000 distinct CDR3 sequences, 50% to 65% of them appearing once. This specimen consisted of PBMCs, obtained before or after stereotactic body radiation therapy (not recorded which). These receptors were collected from a donor aged 50 or older with non-small cell lung cancer.

This clonotype was counted between two and nine times. A much larger clone lies one base from this, so it may be a read error. The chain uses TRBV6-1 and TRBJ2-5; D is unclear. Germline lookup yields CDR1 MNHNS and CDR2 SASEGT. This CDR3 has 10 amino acids. V lost 7 bases and J 5 bases, leaving 5 bases between the germline ends. In DNA, the CDR3 is TGTGCCAGCATGAAGGAGACCCAGTACTTC. Translating it yields CASMKETQYF.

In regard to this clonotype: A far larger clone is off by one base, so a read error is likely. The chain combines TRBV7-2 with TRBJ1-6; the match to TRBD1 covers 9 bases. The CDR3 consists of 15 residues. The germline V gene encodes CDR1 SGHTA and CDR2 FQGNSA. CDR3 residues: CSSSRGQGRGSPLHF. The DNA of the CDR3 is TGTTCCAGCAGCCGCGGACAGGGGAGGGGGTCACCCCTCCACTTT.

The sample holds many counts of this clonotype. Only one base separates this from a far larger clonotype, so it likely reflects a read error. The chain recombines TRBV6-1 with TRBJ2-7; unclear D gene. The CDR3 extends over 14 amino acids. Germline V lookup: CDR1 MNHNS, CDR2 SASEGT. Deletions cut 5 bases from V and 7 bases from J, with 18 bases between. Here the CDR3 reads CASSHTSTLSEQYF. As DNA, the CDR3 is TGTGCCAGCAGTCACACTTCGACGTTGAGTGAGCAGTACTTC.

Note on this clonotype: It differs at one base from a far larger clone, so likely a read error. CDR3 DNA: TGTGCTAGCAGCCTAGTTCGGACTGTTCGGTACAATGAGCAGTTCTTC. Its translation: CASSLVRTVRYNEQFF. The chain recombines TRBV7-3 with TRBJ2-1; TRBD2 is a possible D gene (5 bases). Germline V lookup: CDR1 SGHTA, CDR2 FQGTGA. This CDR3 is built from 16 residues.

The chain has TRBV6-1 and TRBJ2-7; D possibly corresponds to TRBD2 (6 bases). This CDR3 is 13 amino acids long. Germline loops: CDR1 MNHNS, CDR2 SASEGT. V was pared by 7 bases and J by 2 bases, with 12 bases between. In DNA, the CDR3 is TGTGCCAGCACTGCCGGGACTGCCTACGAGCAGTACTTC. It is translated as CASTAGTAYEQYF.

This clonotype ranks as medium-sized. The chain carries TRBV5-1 and TRBJ2-7; 11 bases fit TRBD2. The CDR3 extends over 15 amino acids. The V gene's germline CDR1 is SGHRS and CDR2 YFSETQ. Losses at the gene ends were 4 bases for V and 6 bases for J; bases not matched to a gene: 9. CDR3 sequence: CASSILAGDPSEQYF. Written as DNA, the CDR3 is TGCGCCAGCAGCATACTAGCGGGAGATCCCTCCGAGCAGTACTTC.

Note on this clonotype: It may be a read error: a sequence one base away is much more abundant. This chain uses TRBV12-3 or TRBV12-4 with TRBJ2-5; unclear D gene. The CDR3 is made up of 16 amino acids. Trimming pared 6 bases from V and 3 bases from J, leaving 20 bases between. DNA of the CDR3: TGTGCCAGCAGCCCCGCGGTGGCCGGTTGGGAAGAGACCCAGTACTTC. It codes for CASSPAVAGWEETQYF.

As regards this clonotype: This likely stems from a read error, as it lies one base from a far larger clone. The CDR3 protein is CARSPGLAGGETQYF. The CDR3 nucleotides are TGTGCTAGAAGCCCTGGACTAGCGGGCGGTGAGACCCAGTACTTC. The chain links TRBV7-9 to TRBJ2-5; 11 positions agree with TRBD2. The CDR3 has 15 amino acids. CDR1 and CDR2 (germline): SEHNR, FQNEAQ (reference sequence).

A note on this clonotype: One base away lies a much larger clone, so this may be a sequencing read error. The genes are TRBV6-2 or TRBV6-3 and TRBJ1-1, with a possible D match to TRBD1 (5 bases). The CDR3 is made up of 15 amino acids. CDR1 and CDR2 (germline): MNHEY, SVGEGT. The CDR3 DNA reads TGTGTCAGCACCCCACCGGGACGGACCACGACTGAAGATTTCTTT. This encodes CVSTPPGRTTTEDFF.

The V call is TRBV3-1, the J call TRBJ1-1; a possible D gene is TRBD1 (5 bases). Germline CDR1 LGHDT, CDR2 YNNKEL (reference sequence). This CDR3 contains 13 residues. The V and J ends lost 4 bases and 5 bases respectively, with 11 bases between them. As DNA, the CDR3 is TGTGCCAGCAGCCGGACCCAGGGAACTGAAGCTTTCTTT. Translation gives CASSRTQGTEAFF.

Remarks on this clonotype: A read error may produce the germline difference seen at one junction end. The chain joins TRBV5-1 to TRBJ2-7; D uncertain. Per the germline V gene, CDR1 is SGHRS and CDR2 is YFSETQ. This CDR3 is 13 amino acids long. The CDR3 loop is CASSLGTQAPPDF. CDR3 bases: TGCGCCAGCAGCTTGGGAACGCAGGCCCCCCCTGACTTC.

The V and J genes are TRBV4-2 and TRBJ2-7; 10 nucleotides line up with TRBD2. The junction had 19 bases not matched to a gene; V was cut back by 9 bases and J by 5 bases. This CDR3 spans 17 amino acids. CDR1 is LGHNA, CDR2 YNFKEQ, per germline. The CDR3 protein is CASIQEPSGSVAHEQYF. CDR3 in DNA: TGTGCCAGTATCCAAGAACCTAGCGGGAGTGTAGCCCACGAGCAGTACTTC.

In its sample, this clonotype was seen once. This sequence joins TRBV12-3 or TRBV12-4 and TRBJ2-1; weak D call: TRBD1 (5 bases). The CDR3 consists of 14 residues. This CDR3 reads CTTPGAGSKVEQFF. CDR3 DNA sequence: TGTACCACCCCTGGGGCAGGGTCTAAGGTTGAGCAGTTCTTC.

The V and J genes are TRBV6-2 or TRBV6-3 and TRBJ2-1; D is perhaps TRBD2 (6 bases). Looked up from germline, CDR1 is MNHEY and CDR2 is SVGEGT. Trimming stripped 6 bases from V and 3 bases from J, with 15 bases between. There are 15 residues in the CDR3. DNA of the CDR3: TGTGCCAGCAGCCCCGTGGAGGGGTTCTACAATGAGCAGTTCTTC. Amino acids: CASSPVEGFYNEQFF.

Ten or more counts support this clonotype. The chain recombines TRBV5-1 with TRBJ1-1; D uncertain. The germline CDR1 and CDR2 sequences are SGHRS and YFSETQ. The ends were cut back, 4 bases at V and 4 bases at J, with 11 bases in the middle. The CDR3 is 13 amino acids. The CDR3 coding sequence is TGCGCCAGCAGCGTCAGTGGATTCACTGAAGCTTTCTTT. This gives the protein CASSVSGFTEAFF. Full variable domain (outside the CDR3, taken from reference TRBV5-1 and TRBJ1-1): KAGVTQTPRYLIKTRGQQVTLSCSPISGHRSVSWYQQTPGQGLQFLFEYFSETQRNKGNFPGRFSGRQFSNSRSEMNVSTLELGDSALYLCASSVSGFTEAFFGQGTRLTVV.

The chain combines TRBV20-1 with TRBJ2-7; 7 positions agree with TRBD2. Germline-derived CDR1 and CDR2 are DFQATT and SNEGSKA (reference sequence). V shed 3 bases and J 3 bases; nucleotides not matched to a gene: 8. This CDR3 region has 14 residues. The CDR3, as DNA: TGCAGTGCTAGGGGGGGGGATTTCAACTACGAGCAGTACTTC. This translates into CSARGGDFNYEQYF.

In this sample, this clonotype turned up many times. This rearrangement joins TRBV14 to TRBJ1-1; TRBD1 agrees at 9 bases. Germline loops: CDR1 SGHDN, CDR2 FVKESK. V lost 0 bases and J lost 4; bases outside the gene matches: 0. This CDR3 is built from 14 residues. CDR3 residues: CASSQETGGTEAFF. CDR3 nucleotide sequence: TGTGCCAGCAGCCAAGAGACAGGGGGCACTGAAGCTTTCTTT.

The rearrangement links TRBV6-1 to TRBJ1-5; D unclear. CDR3 length equals 16 residues. Per the germline V gene, CDR1 is MNHNS and CDR2 is SASEGT. V lost 7 bases and J lost 0, with 16 bases in between. For the CDR3, the DNA is TGTGCCAGCACCACGCGGTCGTACCTTAGCAATCAGCCCCAGCATTTT. Protein sequence: CASTTRSYLSNQPQHF.

V usage is TRBV5-1 and J usage is TRBJ2-5; 8 bases align to TRBD1. TRBJ2-1 explains the end of the DNA better; the J call may be wrong. The CDR3 is 15 residues long. Germline CDR1 is SGHRS and CDR2 is YFSETQ. The CDR3 sequence is CASSLTGDRRNEQFF. The CDR3 DNA sequence: TGCGCCAGCAGCTTAACCGGGGACAGGAGGAATGAGCAGTTCTTC.

The rearrangement links TRBV6-1 to TRBJ2-3, with 10 bases lining up with TRBD1. With 6 bases clipped from V and 3 bases from J, the junction kept 6 bases outside the gene matches. The CDR3 is 15 residues long. Per the germline V gene, CDR1 is MNHNS and CDR2 is SASEGT. The CDR3 DNA reads TGTGCCAGCAGAAGTCGGGACAGGGGAACAGATACGCAGTATTTT. Protein sequence: CASRSRDRGTDTQYF.

The CDR3 reads CASSEDGLMAYNEQFF. DNA of the CDR3: TGTGCCAGCAGTGAAGACGGTCTTATGGCCTACAATGAGCAGTTCTTC. This sequence joins TRBV6-1 and TRBJ2-1; D unresolved. Germline V gene sequence: CDR1 MNHNS, CDR2 SASEGT. The CDR3 consists of 16 residues. The V end lost 1 base, the J end lost 2 bases, and 12 bases lay between the germline ends.

In its sample, this clonotype was seen many times. V usage is TRBV6-2 or TRBV6-3 and J usage is TRBJ2-5; 8 nucleotides match TRBD1. Germline V gene data show CDR1 as MNHEY and CDR2 as SVGEGT. The ends lost 6 bases at V and 7 bases at J; junction bases unmatched: 13. This CDR3 spans 15 amino acids. CDR3 sequence: CASRLPGQGIGTQYF. The DNA of the CDR3 is TGTGCCAGCAGGCTACCCGGACAGGGAATTGGGACCCAGTACTTC.

The V call is TRBV11-3, the J call TRBJ2-7; D is unclear. There are 14 residues in the CDR3. Germline V CDR1 and CDR2: SGHNT, YENEEA. Deletions cut 6 bases from V and 0 bases from J, with 12 bases between. Written as DNA, the CDR3 is TGTGCCAGCAGGATGGCGACCGTCTCCTACGAGCAGTACTTC. The encoded protein is CASRMATVSYEQYF.

As regards this clonotype: A junction boundary mismatches the germline segment, possibly from a read error. The J gene is TRBJ2-5, the V gene TRBV7-3; either TRBD1 or TRBD2 may fit D (5 bases each). The CDR3 is 16 residues long. Germline lookup yields CDR1 SGHTA and CDR2 FQGTGA. The CDR3 DNA reads as TGTGCCAGCAGCTTAGGGGCGTGGGGAGCCCAAGAGAACCAGTACTTC. It is translated as CASSLGAWGAQENQYF.

This clonotype was detected ten times or more. The chain has TRBV10-3 and TRBJ2-2, with 9 bases aligning to TRBD1. Unmatched junction bases numbered 2, after V lost 3 bases and J lost 0 bases. The germline V gene encodes CDR1 ENHRY and CDR2 SYGVKD. The CDR3 runs to 16 residues. CDR3 protein: CAISDWDRANTGELFF. CDR3 coding DNA: TGTGCCATCAGTGACTGGGACAGGGCGAACACCGGGGAGCTGTTTTTT.

This clonotype qualifies as medium-sized. This chain links TRBV19 with TRBJ2-2; D call uncertain. V gave up 3 bases and J gave up 6 bases, with 5 bases separating them. The germline gives CDR1 LNHDA, CDR2 SQIVND (reference sequence). The CDR3 is 12 residues long. This chain's CDR3 is CASSMVAGELFF. CDR3 sequence (DNA): TGTGCCAGTAGTATGGTAGCCGGGGAGCTGTTTTTT.

The chain uses TRBV27 and TRBJ2-3; TRBD1 or TRBD2 may be the D gene (5 bases each). The CDR3 length is 16 residues. The germline V and J ends were trimmed by 6 bases and 6 bases, with 22 bases remaining between them. In germline, CDR1 is MNHEY, CDR2 SMNVEV (reference sequence). The DNA of the CDR3 is TGTGCCAGCAGAACGACAACGAGGGGAAGGGTGGATACGCAGTATTTT. The encoded protein is CASRTTTRGRVDTQYF.